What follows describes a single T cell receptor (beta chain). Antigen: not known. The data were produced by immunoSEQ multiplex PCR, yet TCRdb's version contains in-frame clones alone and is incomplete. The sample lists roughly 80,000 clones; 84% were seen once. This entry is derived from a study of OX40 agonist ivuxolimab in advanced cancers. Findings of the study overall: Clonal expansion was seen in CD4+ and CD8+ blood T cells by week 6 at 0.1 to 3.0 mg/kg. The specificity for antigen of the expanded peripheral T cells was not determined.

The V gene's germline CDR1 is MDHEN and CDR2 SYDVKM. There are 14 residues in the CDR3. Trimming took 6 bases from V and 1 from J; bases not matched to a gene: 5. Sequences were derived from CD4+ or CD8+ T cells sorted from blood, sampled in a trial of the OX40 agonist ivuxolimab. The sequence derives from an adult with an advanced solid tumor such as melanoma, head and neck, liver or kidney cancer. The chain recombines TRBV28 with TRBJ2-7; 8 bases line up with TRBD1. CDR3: CASRRQGNSYEQYF. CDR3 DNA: TGTGCCAGCAGGAGACAGGGGAATTCCTACGAGCAGTACTTC. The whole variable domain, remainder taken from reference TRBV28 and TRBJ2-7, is DVKVTQSSRYLVKRTGEKVFLECVQDMDHENMFWYRQDPGLGLRLIYFSYDVKMKEKGDIPEGYSVSREKKERFSLILESASTNQTSMYLCASRRQGNSYEQYFGPGTRLTVT.